This passage covers 32 T cell receptor beta chains from one sample sequenced in a study of regulatory T cells in long-lasting Graves disease. In building TCR beta libraries, iRepertoire HTBI primers were used together with Arm-PCR of CDR3 regions. TCRdb reanalysed the multiplex PCR reads using MiXCR and keeps one entry per CDR3 protein. Here the sample spans 360,000 or so distinct CDR3 sequences, roughly 15% being singletons. Time point defined: newly diagnosed GD, antithyroid drugs for less than 3 months. The authors made the TCR library using RNA they extracted from PBMCs. These data also featured in a second study, about T cells in Graves' hyperthyroidism and ophthalmopathy.

Sample: peripheral blood mononuclear cells (PBMCs), taken at new diagnosis, from a patient treated with antithyroid drugs. All receptors derive from a woman in her late teens or twenties with Graves disease.

This clonotype was recorded only once. This chain connects TRBV19 to TRBJ1-2, with 10 bases matching TRBD1. The germline gives CDR1 LNHDA, CDR2 SQIVND (reference sequence). Trimming took 7 bases from V and 8 from J; bases not matched to a gene: 13. The length of the CDR3 is 15 residues. CDR3 sequence reads: CASTSLPGQGTGYTF. CDR3 bases: TGTGCCAGTACCTCCCTTCCGGGACAGGGGACGGGCTACACCTTC.

This clonotype was seen many times. The chain is built from TRBV7-3 and TRBJ1-1; D is unclear. The CDR3 extends over 13 amino acids. The V gene lost 3 bases and the J gene lost 3 bases, with 8 bases spanning the gap. The V gene's germline CDR1 is SGHTA and CDR2 FQGTGA. CDR3 loop: CASSLMGYTEAFF. The CDR3 DNA reads as TGTGCCAGCAGCTTGATGGGATACACTGAAGCTTTCTTT. The full variable domain, in which reference TRBV7-3 and TRBJ1-1 provide the parts outside the CDR3, is GAGVSQTPSNKVTEKGKYVELRCDPISGHTALYWYRQSLGQGPEFLIYFQGTGAADDSGLPNDRFFAVRPEGSVSTLKIQRTERGDSAVYLCASSLMGYTEAFFGQGTRLTVV.

The count of this clonotype is one. This sequence joins TRBV28 and TRBJ1-5; possibly TRBD1 for D (5 bases). The CDR3 length is 14 residues. Trimming left V 3 bases short and J 9 bases short, with 15 bases between. Germline CDR1 MDHEN, CDR2 SYDVKM. CDR3 loop: CASSFGDSIGPQHF. The CDR3 DNA reads as TGTGCCAGCAGTTTCGGGGACTCAATCGGGCCCCAGCATTTT.

Regarding this clonotype: This may arise from a read error, as a much more abundant clone is one base away. The J gene is TRBJ2-7, the V gene TRBV5-1, with 11 bases aligning to TRBD2. CDR1 and CDR2 (germline): SGHRS, YFSETQ. Unmatched junction bases numbered 9, after V lost 4 bases and J lost 3 bases. The CDR3 spans 16 residues. The CDR3 reads CASSSQGTSGVYEQYF. CDR3 in DNA: TGCGCCAGCAGCAGCCAAGGGACTAGCGGAGTCTACGAGCAGTACTTC.

In this sample, this clonotype turned up many times. The rearrangement joins TRBV20-1 to TRBJ2-3; TRBD1 might be the D (6 bases). Germline CDR1 DFQATT, CDR2 SNEGSKA (reference sequence). The ends were cut back, 0 bases at V and 4 bases at J, with 14 bases in the middle. The CDR3 runs to 15 residues. This chain's CDR3 is CSARDWGRGSDTQYF. For the CDR3, the DNA is TGCAGTGCTAGAGATTGGGGTAGGGGGTCAGATACGCAGTATTTT.

The chain links TRBV6-1 to TRBJ1-3; 8 bases are a match to TRBD1. Germline CDR1 is MNHNS and CDR2 is SASEGT. The CDR3 spans 15 residues. Trimming cost V 4 bases and J 8 bases; bases outside gene matches: 10. The CDR3 DNA sequence: TGTGCCAGCAGTGTAAGGACAGGGCTGACAGACACCATATATTTT. It specifies CASSVRTGLTDTIYF.

There are a few counts of this clonotype. DNA of the CDR3: TGTGCCAGCAGCCCGGGACTAGCGGGGGCTTCTTACGAGCAGTACTTC. This gives the protein CASSPGLAGASYEQYF. The rearrangement uses TRBV7-6 and TRBJ2-7; 14 positions match TRBD2. This CDR3 contains 16 residues. V lost 5 bases and J lost 4; bases outside the gene matches: 7. Germline CDR1 is SGHVS and CDR2 is FNYEAQ.

Only a few counts were recorded for this clonotype. The chain combines TRBV20-1 with TRBJ1-6; 7 nucleotides agree with TRBD1. This CDR3 region has 16 residues. Trimming took 3 bases from V and 10 from J; bases not matched to a gene: 15. Germline assignment: CDR1 DFQATT and CDR2 SNEGSKA (reference sequence). As DNA, the CDR3 is TGCAGTGCTAGGCAGGGGGAATGGGCCTCTGTATCACCCCTCCACTTT. Amino acid sequence: CSARQGEWASVSPLHF.

This clonotype appeared a few times. Given a much more abundant clone one base away, this may be a read error. This chain uses TRBV3-1 with TRBJ1-1; 10 nucleotides agree with TRBD1. This CDR3 comprises 13 residues. Trimming at V came to 5 bases and at J to 6 bases, leaving 3 bases not matched to a gene. Germline lookup yields CDR1 LGHDT and CDR2 YNNKEL (reference sequence). The CDR3 nucleotides read TGTGCCAGCAGCTCCGGGACAGGGGCTGAAGCTTTCTTT. Amino acid sequence: CASSSGTGAEAFF.

This clonotype was recorded many times. The chain uses TRBV5-6 and TRBJ2-5, with 9 positions matching TRBD2. CDR1 and CDR2 from the germline V gene are SGHDT and YYEEEE. Unmatched junction bases numbered 9, after V lost 5 bases and J lost 4 bases. The CDR3 spans 15 residues. CDR3: CASSHLAGARETQYF. The CDR3 coding sequence is TGTGCCAGCAGTCACTTAGCGGGAGCAAGAGAGACCCAGTACTTC.

V and J are TRBV6-2 or TRBV6-3 and TRBJ2-3, with D uncertain. The CDR3 is 16 residues long. Germline loops: CDR1 MNHEY, CDR2 SVGEGT. The V end was cut by 5 bases, the J end by 0 bases, with 15 bases between. DNA of the CDR3: TGTGCCAGCAGTATCCAAACCTCTCGGAGCACAGATACGCAGTATTTT. Protein: CASSIQTSRSTDTQYF.

The chain uses TRBV18 and TRBJ2-2, with D tentatively TRBD1 (5 bases). Germline V gene data show CDR1 as KGHSH and CDR2 as LQKENI. Deletions cut 3 bases from V and 0 bases from J, with 14 bases between. This CDR3 spans 17 amino acids. CDR3 nucleotide sequence: TGTGCCAGCTCACCGGTTGTGGGGCGCTCGAACACCGGGGAGCTGTTTTTT. Protein: CASSPVVGRSNTGELFF.

This sequence joins TRBV6-1 and TRBJ1-2; 7 bases map to TRBD1. J was trimmed by 3 bases and V by 8 bases; bases with no gene match: 12. In germline, CDR1 is MNHNS, CDR2 SASEGT. The CDR3 covers 15 residues. CDR3 sequence reads: CASSASLTGHYGYTF. The CDR3 DNA reads as TGTGCCAGCTCTGCTTCCTTGACAGGGCACTATGGCTACACCTTC.

There are many counts of this clonotype. The CDR3: CASSLASSGSGYEQFF. CDR3 nucleotides: TGTGCCAGCAGCTTAGCTTCTAGCGGGAGTGGCTATGAGCAGTTCTTC. The gene calls are TRBV11-2 and TRBJ2-1; 10 nucleotides line up with TRBD2. Losses at the gene ends were 1 base for V and 8 bases for J; bases not matched to a gene: 8. This CDR3 has 16 amino acids. Germline CDR1 and CDR2: SGHAT and FQNNGV.

This clonotype was counted only a few times. The chain carries TRBV10-3 and TRBJ1-1; 10 nucleotides align to TRBD1. The CDR3 length is 15 residues. Trimming removed 2 bases from V and 1 base from J; junction bases left unmatched: 1. Germline loops: CDR1 ENHRY, CDR2 SYGVKD. DNA of the CDR3: TGTGCCATCAGTGAGGACAGGGGGCCGAACACTGAAGCTTTCTTT. Amino acids: CAISEDRGPNTEAFF.

This clonotype was seen at least ten times. V usage is TRBV6-1 and J usage is TRBJ2-5; D may be TRBD1 or TRBD2 (6 bases each). Germline V gene data show CDR1 as MNHNS and CDR2 as SASEGT. Trimming took off 2 bases at V and 3 bases at J, with 16 bases between the two ends. The CDR3 has 16 amino acids. In DNA, the CDR3 is TGTGCCAGCAGTGAACGAGGGGGAGGATTGAAAGAGACCCAGTACTTC. This codes for CASSERGGGLKETQYF.

In this sample, this clonotype turned up a few times. The chain links TRBV28 to TRBJ2-7; D unclear. This CDR3 is built from 14 residues. Germline V CDR1 and CDR2: MDHEN, SYDVKM. The V gene lost 1 base and the J gene lost 4 bases, with 11 bases spanning the gap. The CDR3, as DNA: TGTGCCAGCAGTTTATACCGGCGGCCTTACGAGCAGTACTTC. Encoded protein: CASSLYRRPYEQYF. Full variable domain (rest looked up from reference TRBV28 and TRBJ2-7): DVKVTQSSRYLVKRTGEKVFLECVQDMDHENMFWYRQDPGLGLRLIYFSYDVKMKEKGDIPEGYSVSREKKERFSLILESASTNQTSMYLCASSLYRRPYEQYFGPGTRLTVT.

This clonotype was seen at least ten times. J is TRBJ2-3 and V is TRBV7-9; no firm D call. The CDR3 contains 12 residues. The V and J ends lost 2 bases and 10 bases respectively, with 10 bases between them. The V gene's germline CDR1 is SEHNR and CDR2 FQNEAQ (reference sequence). The CDR3 sequence is CASSLQLSAQYF. The DNA of the CDR3 is TGTGCCAGCAGCTTACAGCTTAGTGCGCAGTATTTT.

This clonotype was counted at least ten times. The chain couples TRBV20-1 to TRBJ2-5; TRBD2 is a possible D gene (5 bases). V shed 3 bases and J shed 2 bases, with 16 bases lying between them. Germline CDR1 reads DFQATT; CDR2 reads SNEGSKA (reference sequence). The CDR3 spans 15 residues. This CDR3 reads CSARSDAGTQETQYF. The DNA of the CDR3 is TGCAGTGCTAGGTCTGACGCGGGTACTCAAGAGACCCAGTACTTC.

The table lists this clonotype with a few counts. The chain combines TRBV10-3 with TRBJ2-3; D might be TRBD1 or TRBD2, each matching 5 bases. Germline V gives CDR1 ENHRY, CDR2 SYGVKD. V was clipped by 2 bases and J by 9 bases, with 6 bases between them. This CDR3 has 11 residues. CDR3 sequence (DNA): TGTGCCATCAGTGAGGGGGGAACGCAGTATTTT. Translation: CAISEGGTQYF.

This clonotype was counted many times. This sequence joins TRBV6-1 and TRBJ1-2; TRBD1 might be the D (6 bases). There are 12 residues in the CDR3. V dropped 9 bases and J dropped 1 base, with 9 bases sitting between them. CDR1 and CDR2 from the germline V gene are MNHNS and SASEGT. The CDR3 loop reads CASRTDNYGYTF. The CDR3 bases are TGTGCCAGTCGGACAGATAACTATGGCTACACCTTC.

This clonotype came up many times. CDR3 nucleotide sequence: TGTGCCAGCTCCCGTGAAGCGGGGGAACGAGCTTTCTTT. This encodes CASSREAGERAFF. The V call is TRBV18, the J call TRBJ1-1; D might be TRBD1 (5 bases). With 6 bases removed from V and 10 bases from J, the gap between germline ends came to 18 bases. Per the germline V gene, CDR1 is KGHSH and CDR2 is LQKENI. The CDR3 length is 13 residues.

A few counts support this clonotype. This rearrangement joins TRBV4-1 to TRBJ2-1, with TRBD2 matching over 8 bases. Germline-derived CDR1 and CDR2 are MGHRA and YSYEKL. V gave up 6 bases and J gave up 6 bases; unmatched junction bases: 10. The CDR3 totals 15 residues. CDR3 loop: CASRRAGAVFNEQFF. The CDR3 coding sequence is TGCGCCAGCAGGCGAGCGGGAGCCGTATTCAATGAGCAGTTCTTC.

The V gene is TRBV6-2 or TRBV6-3, the J gene TRBJ2-5; TRBD2 matches at 8 bases. Germline CDR1 MNHEY, CDR2 SVGEGT. The junction had 7 bases not matched to a gene; V was cut back by 6 bases and J by 4 bases. CDR3 length: 14 residues. CDR3 sequence: CASRVGGALETQYF. The CDR3 DNA is TGTGCCAGCAGGGTCGGGGGGGCCTTAGAGACCCAGTACTTC.

This clonotype was found many times. The chain combines TRBV28 with TRBJ2-7; D not certain. The CDR3 totals 12 residues. In germline, CDR1 is MDHEN, CDR2 SYDVKM. Trimming stripped 8 bases from V and 2 bases from J, with 10 bases between. For the CDR3, the DNA is TGTGCCAGCGGGTCGTGGCCCTACGAGCAGTACTTC. This encodes CASGSWPYEQYF.

The chain employs TRBV6-2 or TRBV6-3 and TRBJ2-3; 7 bases are shared with TRBD2. V trimming: 8 bases; J trimming: 4 bases; junction bases outside the gene matches: 15. CDR1 and CDR2 from the germline V gene are MNHEY and SVGEGT. The CDR3 extends over 16 amino acids. For the CDR3, the DNA is TGTGCCAGCTGTCGCGGGGGAGCATTACGTGCAGATACGCAGTATTTT. This sequence encodes CASCRGGALRADTQYF.

This clonotype was detected many times. The chain recombines TRBV6-5 with TRBJ2-5; D remains ambiguous. CDR3 length: 15 amino acids. Trimming took off 0 bases at V and 0 bases at J, with 8 bases between the two ends. Germline lookup yields CDR1 MNHEY and CDR2 SVGAGI. CDR3 nucleotides: TGTGCCAGCAGTTACTCGAATGGGTACCAAGAGACCCAGTACTTC. It specifies CASSYSNGYQETQYF.

With respect to this clonotype: A much larger clone is a single base away; this may be a read error. J is TRBJ2-4 and V is TRBV2, with 8 bases matching TRBD1. Per the germline V gene, CDR1 is SNHLY and CDR2 is FYNNEI. This CDR3 contains 13 residues. The CDR3 DNA sequence: TGTGCCAGCTACCAGGGGGCCAAAAACATTCGGTACTTC. Translated: CASYQGAKNIRYF. The entire variable domain, with the rest obtained from reference TRBV2 and TRBJ2-4, is as follows: EPEVTQTPSHQVTQMGQEVILRCVPISNHLYFYWYRQILGQKVEFLVSFYNNEISEKSEIFDDQFSVERPDGSNFTLKIRSTKLEDSAMYFCASYQGAKNIRYFGAGTRLSVL.

This clonotype came up many times. The genes are TRBV27 and TRBJ2-1, with 8 bases identical to TRBD2. The CDR3 has 15 residues. With V trimmed by 4 bases and J by 7 bases, 9 bases remained unmatched. CDR1 MNHEY and CDR2 SMNVEV come from the germline V gene (reference sequence). The chain's CDR3 is CASSSQRERYNEQFF. The DNA for the CDR3 is TGTGCCAGCAGTTCGCAGCGGGAGAGGTATAATGAGCAGTTCTTC.

This clonotype was seen many times. The CDR3 here is CASSYRTSGSRSYNEQFF. CDR3 nucleotide sequence: TGTGCCAGCAGTTACCGGACTAGCGGGAGTAGGTCCTACAATGAGCAGTTCTTC. The chain recombines TRBV6-5 with TRBJ2-1; 13 bases fit TRBD2. Losses at the gene ends were 2 bases for V and 1 base for J; bases not matched to a gene: 5. This CDR3 region has 18 residues. Germline V CDR1 and CDR2: MNHEY, SVGAGI.

This chain's CDR3 is CASSMRGPTEFANTGELFF. The CDR3 DNA reads as TGTGCCAGTAGTATGAGGGGCCCGACTGAGTTCGCGAACACCGGGGAGCTGTTTTTT. The chain carries TRBV19 and TRBJ2-2, with D perhaps being TRBD1 or TRBD2 (5 bases each). V was clipped by 3 bases and J by 0 bases, with 20 bases between them. The length of the CDR3 is 19 residues. Germline V gene lookup returns CDR1 LNHDA and CDR2 SQIVND (reference sequence).

With regard to this clonotype: A read error may be the cause here, since a much bigger clone is one base away. This chain links TRBV6-1 with TRBJ2-7, with TRBD1 identical over 8 bases. Germline assignment: CDR1 MNHNS and CDR2 SASEGT. The CDR3 totals 13 residues. Trimming at V came to 5 bases and at J to 8 bases, leaving 8 bases not matched to a gene. CDR3: CASSPGQGSKQYF. DNA of the CDR3: TGTGCCAGCAGTCCCGGACAGGGAAGCAAGCAGTACTTC.